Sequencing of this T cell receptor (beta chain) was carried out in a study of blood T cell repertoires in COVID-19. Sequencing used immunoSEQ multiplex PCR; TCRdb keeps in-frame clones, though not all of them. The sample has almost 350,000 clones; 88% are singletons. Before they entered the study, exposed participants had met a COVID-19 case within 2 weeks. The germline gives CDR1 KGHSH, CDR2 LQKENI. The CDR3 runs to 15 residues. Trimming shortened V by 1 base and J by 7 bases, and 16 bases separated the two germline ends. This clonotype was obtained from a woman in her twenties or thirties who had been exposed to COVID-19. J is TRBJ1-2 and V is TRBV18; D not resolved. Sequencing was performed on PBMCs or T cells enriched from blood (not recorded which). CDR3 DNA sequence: TGTGCCAGCTCACCACAAGCAGCGGACGTAGGTGGCTACACCTTC. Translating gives CASSPQAADVGGYTF.